This is a list of T cell receptor beta chains from one sample in a study of T cells in narcolepsy. Method: immunoSEQ multiplex PCR; TCRdb's copy keeps in-frame clones and lacks some. The sample holds tens of thousands of clones, around 83% seen once. The sequenced sample was memory (CD45RA-) CD4+ T cells from blood. The receptors here all came from a human donor in good health. Each CDR3 is given with its conserved first and last residue. A D gene is named only where the DNA matches it firmly. Some rows have no size entry. The others give once, few or many, or a class for an expanded clone.

TRBD1,TRBV6-5,NA,TRBJ1-6,TGTGCCAGCAGACAAGGACAGGGCGGCAATTCACCCCTCCACTTT,CASRQGQGGNSPLHF
NA,TRBV7-2,NA,TRBJ1-2,TGTGCCAGCACCCCGAGAGGGGAAAACTATGGCTACACCTTC,CASTPRGENYGYTF
TRBD1,TRBV6-1,NA,TRBJ1-2,TGTGCCAGCAGAAACGGACAGGGGGCCACCTTC,CASRNGQGATF
NA,TRBV2,NA,TRBJ1-2,TGTGCCAGCAGTGTGGGCAGGAAGATGGGTGGCTACACCTTC,CASSVGRKMGGYTF
NA,TRBV6-5,NA,TRBJ1-1,TGTGCCAGCATCTTAGCCAGGGGTGAAGCTTTCTTT,CASILARGEAFF
TRBD1,TRBV29-1,few,TRBJ1-1,TGCAGCGGTCGACAGGGGATGAACACTGAAGCTTTCTTT,CSGRQGMNTEAFF
NA,TRBV28,NA,TRBJ2-7,TGTGCCAGCAGTGAGCCAAGCGGCGCCTACGAGCAGTACTTC,CASSEPSGAYEQYF
NA,TRBV14,NA,TRBJ1-3,TGTGCCAGCAGCCGAGTCACCTCTGGAAACACCATATATTTT,CASSRVTSGNTIYF
NA,TRBV4-2,NA,TRBJ1-1,TGTGCCAGCAGCCTCTCCGGCCTGTACACTGAAGCTTTCTTT,CASSLSGLYTEAFF
NA,TRBV7-9,NA,TRBJ1-1,TGTGCCAGCAGCTTAAGTCGGGACTACACTGAAGCTTTCTTT,CASSLSRDYTEAFF
TRBD2,TRBV10-2,NA,TRBJ2-3,TGCGCCAGCAGTGAAGCGGGGGGCCCTAGCACAGATACGCAGTATTTT,CASSEAGGPSTDTQYF
TRBD1,TRBV7-9,NA,TRBJ1-1,TGTGCCAGCAGCTTAGTTCAGGGGGCTTACACTGAAGCTTTCTTT,CASSLVQGAYTEAFF
TRBD2,TRBV6-4,NA,TRBJ2-1,TGTGCCAGCAGTACAGGATCGACTAGCGTTAATGAGCAGTTCTTC,CASSTGSTSVNEQFF
NA,TRBV28,NA,TRBJ1-1,TGTGCCAGCAGTTTACCTGCCTCCGGCCTGAACACTGAAGCTTTCTTT,CASSLPASGLNTEAFF
NA,TRBV7-2,NA,TRBJ1-5,TGTGCCAGCAGCTTAGAAAGCGGTCAGCCCCAGCATTTT,CASSLESGQPQHF
TRBD1,TRBV5-5,NA,TRBJ1-1,TGTGCCAGCAGCTCGGACAGGGCCACTGAAGCTTTCTTT,CASSSDRATEAFF
TRBD1,TRBV15,few,TRBJ1-5,TGTGCCACCGGGGATCTCGCAGGGGGACGAAGTCAGCCCCAGCATTTT,CATGDLAGGRSQPQHF
NA,TRBV5-1,NA,TRBJ1-6,TGCGCCAGCAGCTTAACCCCGTTTTCACCCCTCCACTTT,CASSLTPFSPLHF
TRBD2,TRBV15,NA,TRBJ2-1,TGTGCCACCAGCAGAGAAGCGGGGGGGACCCTAGGCAATGAGCAGTTCTTC,CATSREAGGTLGNEQFF
NA,TRBV11-2,NA,TRBJ2-1,TGTGCCAGCAGCTTAATGCACCTGGCTCAAGTCATCGGTGAGCAGTTCTTC,CASSLMHLAQVIGEQFF
TRBD1,TRBV6-1,once,TRBJ1-2,TGTGCCAGCAGCCCGAGGACAGGGGATCACTATGGCTACACCTTC,CASSPRTGDHYGYTF
TRBD1,TRBV7-9,NA,TRBJ2-1,TGTGCCAGCAGCGCCCCCGGGACAGGCTACAATGAGCAGTTCTTC,CASSAPGTGYNEQFF
TRBD2,TRBV6-5,NA,TRBJ2-1,TGTGCCAGCGGGACTAGCGGGTTCTATGAGCAGTTCTTC,CASGTSGFYEQFF
TRBD1,TRBV6-1,few,TRBJ1-2,TGTGCCAGCAGTGGACAGGGACGGTATTACTATGGCTACACCTTC,CASSGQGRYYYGYTF
NA,TRBV2,NA,TRBJ2-2,TGTGCCAGCAGTGAGGGAGGAGGGGGGCACACCGGGGAGCTGTTTTTT,CASSEGGGGHTGELFF
TRBD1,TRBV11-2,NA,TRBJ2-5,TGTGCCAGCAGCACCTTAACTACAGGGGAACAAGAGACCCAGTACTTC,CASSTLTTGEQETQYF
NA,TRBV6-5,NA,TRBJ1-1,TGTGCCAGCAGTTACTCGGGGTTAATCAACACTGAAGCTTTCTTT,CASSYSGLINTEAFF
TRBD1,TRBV7-2,NA,TRBJ1-2,TGTGCCAGCAGCCCGCGGACAGGCTCTGGCTACACCTTC,CASSPRTGSGYTF